The 28 T cell receptor beta chains below come from one sample, sequenced in a study of technical replicates of blood from several donors. Repertoires were generated with immunoSEQ multiplex PCR, while TCRdb's copy carries only in-frame clones and drops some. The table records about 100,000 clones, approximately 96% of them present only once. Input material: T cells isolated from PBMCs. These receptors were obtained from a human donor in good health.

The chain couples TRBV6-1 to TRBJ2-2; 9 bases are shared with TRBD1. The germline CDR1 and CDR2 sequences are MNHNS and SASEGT. The CDR3 is 14 amino acids. Germline trimming cut 6 bases from V and 4 bases from J; bases unmatched to any gene: 3. CDR3 amino acids: CASRSQGATGELFF. The CDR3 DNA reads as TGTGCCAGCAGATCACAGGGGGCCACCGGGGAGCTGTTTTTT.

The rearrangement uses TRBV19 and TRBJ2-7; 8 nucleotides line up with TRBD2. The CDR3 contains 14 residues. The V segment lost 5 bases and the J segment 5 bases; nucleotides outside the gene matches: 8. From germline, CDR1 is LNHDA and CDR2 SQIVND (reference sequence). The CDR3 here is CASSPRTSYHEQYF. Written as DNA, the CDR3 is TGTGCCAGTAGTCCCAGGACTAGCTACCACGAGCAGTACTTC.

The V and J genes are TRBV7-2 and TRBJ2-3, with D possibly being TRBD1 (5 bases). Germline assignment: CDR1 SGHTA and CDR2 FQGNSA. This CDR3 contains 13 residues. V lost 5 bases and J 4 bases, leaving 10 bases between the germline ends. CDR3 bases: TGTGCCAGCAGCCCTGACAGTTCAGATACGCAGTATTTT. It codes for CASSPDSSDTQYF.

This sequence joins TRBV5-1 and TRBJ2-3, with 7 bases that match TRBD1. Germline assignment: CDR1 SGHRS and CDR2 YFSETQ. This CDR3 region has 12 residues. J gave up 3 bases and V 5 bases, and 0 bases lay outside the gene matches. This CDR3 reads CASRQGTDTQYF. DNA of the CDR3: TGCGCCAGCAGACAGGGGACAGATACGCAGTATTTT.

This chain uses TRBV7-7 with TRBJ2-7; no definite D call. CDR1 and CDR2 from the germline V gene are SSHAT and FNYEAQ (reference sequence). The CDR3 has 15 residues. V dropped 1 base and J dropped 0 bases, with 10 bases sitting between them. In nucleotides, the CDR3 is TGTGCCAGCAGCTTAGGCCAGGCCCCCTCCTACGAGCAGTACTTC. As protein: CASSLGQAPSYEQYF. The whole variable domain, filled in from reference TRBV7-7 and TRBJ2-7, reads GAGVSQSPRYKVTKRGQDVTLRCDPISSHATLYWYQQALGQGPEFLTYFNYEAQPDKSGLPSDRFSAERPEGSISTLTIQRTEQRDSAMYRCASSLGQAPSYEQYFGPGTRLTVT.

The chain couples TRBV30 to TRBJ2-7; a weak D match, TRBD2 (6 bases). From germline, CDR1 is GTSNPN and CDR2 SVGIG (reference sequence). The CDR3 is made up of 14 amino acids. V shed 0 bases and J shed 5 bases, with 14 bases lying between them. The DNA of the CDR3 is TGTGCCTGGAGTGTAGGTCCGGGGGTCGACGAGCAGTACTTC. Protein product: CAWSVGPGVDEQYF.

The CDR3 bases are TGTGCCAGCACACGGTCTTGGGGGCAGGACTATGGCTACACCTTC. Translating gives CASTRSWGQDYGYTF. The chain joins TRBV6-1 to TRBJ1-2; maybe TRBD1 (6 bases). CDR3 length equals 15 residues. Trimming took 7 bases from V and 3 from J, leaving 18 bases between them. Germline V gene sequence: CDR1 MNHNS, CDR2 SASEGT.

This sequence joins TRBV2 and TRBJ2-2; 7 nucleotides align to TRBD1. In germline, CDR1 is SNHLY, CDR2 FYNNEI. The CDR3 contains 17 residues. Unmatched junction bases numbered 12, after V lost 3 bases and J lost 5 bases. The CDR3 bases are TGTGCCAGCAGTGAGCTATTAAGGACAGGACATACCGGGGAGCTGTTTTTT. It specifies CASSELLRTGHTGELFF.

The V call is TRBV12-5, the J call TRBJ2-2; TRBD2 might be the D (6 bases). The CDR3 is 17 residues long. Germline V gene lookup returns CDR1 LGHNT and CDR2 FRNRAP. The V and J ends lost 0 bases and 0 bases respectively, with 11 bases between them. CDR3 residues: CASGLVQTGANTGELFF. The CDR3 nucleotides read TGTGCTAGTGGTTTGGTACAAACGGGAGCGAACACCGGGGAGCTGTTTTTT. Full variable domain (outside the CDR3, taken from reference TRBV12-5 and TRBJ2-2): DARVTQTPRHKVTEMGQEVTMRCQPILGHNTVFWYRQTMMQGLELLAYFRNRAPLDDSGMPKDRFSAEMPDATLATLKIQPSEPRDSAVYFCASGLVQTGANTGELFFGEGSRLTVL.

This chain links TRBV13 with TRBJ1-6, with D possibly matching TRBD1 (6 bases). In germline, CDR1 is PRHDT, CDR2 FYEKMQ (reference sequence). Trimming removed 0 bases at V and 10 bases at J, with 16 bases between. This CDR3 is built from 16 residues. The CDR3 protein is CASSLGVGQSYSPLHF. As DNA, the CDR3 is TGTGCCAGCAGCTTAGGCGTCGGACAGTCTTACTCACCCCTCCACTTT. The entire variable domain, with the rest obtained from reference TRBV13 and TRBJ1-6, is as follows: AAGVIQSPRHLIKEKRETATLKCYPIPRHDTVYWYQQGPGQDPQFLISFYEKMQSDKGSIPDRFSAQQFSDYHSELNMSSLELGDSALYFCASSLGVGQSYSPLHFGNGTRLTVT.

The chain combines TRBV29-1 with TRBJ2-7, with D maybe TRBD2 (5 bases). Looked up from germline, CDR1 is SQVTM and CDR2 is ANQGSEA. V was shortened by 3 bases and J by 3 bases, with 21 bases between the two germline ends. The CDR3 contains 16 residues. The CDR3 spells CSVDHAEAGGIYEQYF. The CDR3, as DNA: TGCAGCGTTGATCATGCGGAGGCAGGCGGAATCTACGAGCAGTACTTC.

The chain has TRBV28 and TRBJ2-1; D is possibly TRBD2 (6 bases). The V and J ends lost 6 bases and 5 bases respectively, with 14 bases between them. Germline-derived CDR1 and CDR2 are MDHEN and SYDVKM. This CDR3 is built from 14 residues. The CDR3 DNA reads TGTGCCAGCAGCTATACTAGCCAGAACAATGAGCAGTTCTTC. Translation: CASSYTSQNNEQFF.

The chain has TRBV7-9 and TRBJ2-7; the D gene is possibly TRBD1 (6 bases). With 2 bases removed from V and 2 bases from J, the gap between germline ends came to 10 bases. This CDR3 contains 14 residues. Germline V CDR1 and CDR2: SEHNR, FQNEAQ (reference sequence). The CDR3 protein is CASSLYGTPYEQYF. Written as DNA, the CDR3 is TGTGCCAGCAGCTTATACGGGACACCCTACGAGCAGTACTTC.

The V and J genes are TRBV2 and TRBJ2-1; 8 bases agree with TRBD1. Germline CDR1 is SNHLY and CDR2 is FYNNEI. V shed 8 bases, J shed 4 bases, and the junction held 7 bases outside the gene matches. The CDR3 sequence is 14 residues long. CDR3 sequence: CASGGQGRYNEQFF. The CDR3 nucleotides read TGTGCCAGCGGTGGACAGGGACGGTACAATGAGCAGTTCTTC.

The gene calls are TRBV6-5 and TRBJ2-7; 10 positions agree with TRBD1. The CDR3 runs to 15 residues. J lost 4 bases, V lost 1 base, and 4 bases had no gene match. The germline gives CDR1 MNHEY, CDR2 SVGAGI. The CDR3 loop reads CASSYWDRGGYEQYF. The CDR3 nucleotides are TGTGCCAGCAGTTACTGGGACAGGGGAGGGTACGAGCAGTACTTC.

CDR3: CASSPWGSGGINTGELFF. The CDR3 nucleotides read TGTGCCAGCAGCCCTTGGGGTAGCGGGGGGATAAACACCGGGGAGCTGTTTTTT. The chain joins TRBV9 to TRBJ2-2; 10 positions match TRBD2. V gave up 4 bases and J gave up 2 bases; unmatched junction bases: 11. The CDR3 totals 18 residues. Germline V lookup: CDR1 SGDLS, CDR2 YYNGEE.

The CDR3 DNA follows: TGTGCCAGCAGCAAAACTGACAGCGACACCGGGGAGCTGTTTTTT. Translated, it gives CASSKTDSDTGELFF. This sequence joins TRBV5-4 and TRBJ2-2; maybe TRBD1 (5 bases). The germline CDR1 and CDR2 sequences are SGHNT and YYREEE (reference sequence). The CDR3 has 15 amino acids. V lost 4 bases to trimming and J lost 3 bases, with 13 bases between them.

The rearrangement joins TRBV4-2 to TRBJ2-5; D is possibly TRBD2 (7 bases). The CDR3 has 15 amino acids. The V and J ends lost 0 bases and 5 bases respectively, with 13 bases between them. Germline V lookup: CDR1 LGHNA, CDR2 YNFKEQ. CDR3 region: CASSQDLGGGETQYF. As DNA, the CDR3 is TGTGCCAGCAGCCAAGATCTAGGGGGAGGGGAGACCCAGTACTTC.

This sequence joins TRBV6-4 and TRBJ2-1; TRBD2 matches 12 bases. Germline values: CDR1 MRHNA, CDR2 SNTAGT. This CDR3 contains 14 residues. V lost 5 bases, J lost 5 bases, and 1 base stayed unmatched. CDR3 amino acids: CASSTSGRNNEQFF. The CDR3 DNA is TGTGCCAGCAGTACTAGCGGGAGGAACAATGAGCAGTTCTTC.

V and J are TRBV2 and TRBJ1-2; 11 bases map to TRBD1. Germline V gives CDR1 SNHLY, CDR2 FYNNEI. V shed 6 bases, J shed 4 bases, and the junction held 7 bases outside the gene matches. CDR3 length: 15 residues. CDR3 DNA: TGTGCCAGCAGGACCGGGACAGGGGGTGGCTATGGCTACACCTTC. As protein: CASRTGTGGGYGYTF.

This chain connects TRBV4-1 to TRBJ2-3; D is ambiguous. CDR3 length equals 15 residues. The germline V gene has CDR1 MGHRA and CDR2 YSYEKL. The ends were cut back, 1 base at V and 2 bases at J, with 10 bases in the middle. CDR3 DNA sequence: TGCGCCAGCAGCCAAGGACTCACTACCACAGATACGCAGTATTTT. It yields the protein CASSQGLTTTDTQYF.

The rearrangement joins TRBV9 to TRBJ1-1; 10 bases map to TRBD1. J was trimmed by 3 bases and V by 2 bases; bases with no gene match: 10. The germline V gene has CDR1 SGDLS and CDR2 YYNGEE. CDR3 length: 17 amino acids. The CDR3 protein is CASSVGTGVVGDTEAFF. The CDR3 nucleotides read TGTGCCAGCAGCGTTGGGACAGGGGTAGTTGGCGACACTGAAGCTTTCTTT. Looking up the rest from reference TRBV9 and TRBJ1-1 gives the full variable domain: DSGVTQTPKHLITATGQRVTLRCSPRSGDLSVYWYQQSLDQGLQFLIQYYNGEERAKGNILERFSAQQFPDLHSELNLSSLELGDSALYFCASSVGTGVVGDTEAFFGQGTRLTVV.

This sequence joins TRBV2 and TRBJ2-7, with TRBD2 identical over 10 bases. This CDR3 is built from 14 residues. Trimming cost V 5 bases and J 2 bases; bases outside gene matches: 3. CDR1 is SNHLY, CDR2 FYNNEI, per germline. The CDR3 loop reads CASSPGTSAYEQYF. CDR3 sequence (DNA): TGTGCCAGCAGTCCCGGGACTAGCGCCTACGAGCAGTACTTC. The full variable domain, with the rest looked up from reference TRBV2 and TRBJ2-7, is EPEVTQTPSHQVTQMGQEVILRCVPISNHLYFYWYRQILGQKVEFLVSFYNNEISEKSEIFDDQFSVERPDGSNFTLKIRSTKLEDSAMYFCASSPGTSAYEQYFGPGTRLTVT.

In DNA form, the CDR3 reads TGTGCCAGCAGCCTAACGACGAACACCGGGGAGCTGTTTTTT. Amino acids: CASSLTTNTGELFF. V usage is TRBV6-4 and J usage is TRBJ2-2, with D unresolved. V dropped 6 bases and J dropped 0 bases, with 8 bases sitting between them. Germline V lookup: CDR1 MRHNA, CDR2 SNTAGT. This CDR3 contains 14 residues.

The J gene is TRBJ1-2, the V gene TRBV10-3; TRBD1 agrees at 7 bases. The CDR3 length is 16 residues. CDR1 ENHRY and CDR2 SYGVKD come from the germline V gene. The V segment lost 3 bases and the J segment 2 bases; nucleotides outside the gene matches: 9. CDR3 sequence reads: CAISDRGDRPNYGYTF. The CDR3, as DNA: TGTGCCATCAGTGATAGGGGGGACAGACCGAACTATGGCTACACCTTC.

The rearrangement joins TRBV6-1 to TRBJ2-7; D remains ambiguous. Germline CDR1 and CDR2: MNHNS and SASEGT. Trimming stripped 6 bases from V and 2 bases from J, with 8 bases between. The CDR3 length is 12 residues. In nucleotides, the CDR3 is TGTGCCAGCAGCCAAATCCCCTACGAGCAGTACTTC. This encodes CASSQIPYEQYF.

The chain has TRBV28 and TRBJ2-1, with D perhaps matching TRBD2 (6 bases). CDR1 is MDHEN and CDR2 is SYDVKM in the germline V gene. CDR3 length equals 11 residues. The V end was cut by 5 bases, the J end by 15 bases, with 14 bases between. CDR3 sequence reads: CASSLGGSRFF. The CDR3, as DNA: TGTGCCAGCAGTCTAGGAGGGTCACGGTTCTTC.

V and J are TRBV6-5 and TRBJ2-7; the D is unclear. This CDR3 is 15 amino acids long. CDR1 is MNHEY and CDR2 is SVGAGI in the germline V gene. V was pared by 0 bases and J by 1 base, with 10 bases between. CDR3 residues: CASSYSGEESYEQYF. The CDR3 bases are TGTGCCAGCAGTTACTCCGGAGAAGAATCCTACGAGCAGTACTTC.